This T cell receptor beta chain was retrieved from a study of blood T cell repertoires in COVID-19. Turning to the study itself: COVID-19 samples, acute and convalescent, were from the United States, Italy and Spain. The cDNA or gDNA used as material had been derived from T cells, B-cell-depleted T cells, or PBMCs.

How the authors handled the data: It was from reference gene primer amplification that nucleated cell counts were estimated. Clones were read by immunoSEQ multiplex PCR, and TCRdb kept only the in-frame ones, dropping some. That table is the source of V, J and clone size, and D and trimming were worked out from the DNA. The sample has about 50,000 clones; around 90% are singletons. The CDR3 consists of 16 residues. The chain combines TRBV21-1 with TRBJ1-2. TRBV21-1 is listed as a pseudogene. This clonotype was obtained from a man between 45 and 60 years old with active COVID-19. What was sequenced was peripheral blood. The CDR3 reads CASSELRGGPEGGYTF. Here the CDR3 DNA reads TGTGCCAGCAGCGAGCTTAGGGGGGGGCCAGAAGGAGGCTACACCTTC.